This TCR beta chain is drawn from a study of PD-L1 blockade in urothelial cancer (TCRdb year 2017). Study-wide context: Every patient began therapy in about 2014 and was given atezolizumab 1,200 mg intravenously every 3 weeks. About 85% of the 29 patients were identified as males with urothelial cancer of bladder origin, and a prior smoking history was reported by 18 of 29 patients. Patients had an ECOG performance status of 0 or 1 and had received between 0 and 3 prior chemotherapy regimens. Blood samples were analyzed at two time points: 3 weeks after treatment start (second dose) and 6 weeks after treatment start. Blood samples gave median yields of 141,255 T cells and around 88,000 unique TCRs, along with a median clonality of about 0.084. The study, an exploratory multi-omic analysis, examined somatic, immune and clinical correlates of response to PD-L1 blockade with atezolizumab in urothelial cancer. TCR sequencing covered pretreatment tumor samples and matched, serially collected peripheral blood taken before and after atezolizumab treatment. Durable clinical benefit was defined as progression-free survival longer than 6 months, and TCR features were also tested against progression-free and overall survival. In the same patients, whole exome sequencing and RNA sequencing of pretreatment tumors were performed in addition to TCR sequencing. Nine patients achieved durable clinical benefit and roughly 20 did not. Pretreatment blood TCR-seq was available for about 27 patients, at least one posttreatment blood collection was obtained for about 25 patients, and tumor TCR-seq was available for about 25 patients. General conclusions and limits of the study: Patients with durable benefit showed greater expansion of tumor-associated TCR clones in peripheral blood 3 weeks after starting treatment (n = 22, p = 0.022). Because the sample size was small (n ≈ 29) and many of the analyses were exploratory, the results are meant to be hypothesis-generating. A pretreatment peripheral blood TCR clonality below the median was linked to improved progression-free and overall survival.

To estimate absolute template abundance from read counts, synthetic TCR analog templates were spiked into each PCR. Using the immunoSEQ assay, TCRbeta CDR3 regions were amplified from genomic DNA with bias-controlled V and J gene primers. Sequencing of rearranged TCRbeta segments was performed at approximately 20X coverage. The paper's data handling went like this. Clustering was used to correct sequencing errors, and CDR3s were annotated against IMGT so that V, D and J genes could be assigned. Only productive TCRbeta rearrangements were used in downstream analyses, excluding out-of-frame or stop-codon sequences. To compute clonality, Shannon entropy was normalized by the log of the number of unique productive sequences and then subtracted from one. Fisher's exact test with Benjamini-Hochberg correction, at a threshold of adjusted p below 0.01, was used to find clones that differed between time points or between blood and tumor. TCRdb's version of the immuneACCESS table is confined to in-frame rearrangements and falls short of the full clone set. An unresolved V gene accounts for under half of the shortfall where checked; the remainder is of unknown origin. V and J calls and clone size are as listed in that table; D and trimming were resolved from the DNA. The sample data list approximately 93,000 clones, and over 80% of these were observed just once. The ten largest clones add up to under 9.5% of the sample.

The sample's time point label is to be understood as: peripheral blood 6 weeks after treatment start. A total of 25 to 35 patients with locally advanced or metastatic urothelial carcinoma, treated at Memorial Sloan Kettering on a trial protocol, made up the cohort. Peripheral blood mononuclear cells were collected pretreatment and during treatment, at between 1 and 8 total time points per patient. The Qiagen DNeasy Blood extraction kit was used to purify genomic DNA from total PBMCs and tumor samples. PBMCs were collected pretreatment and during treatment, and were isolated and stored as previously described. In the germline V gene (reference sequence), CDR1 corresponds to GTSNPN and CDR2 to SVGIG. V is cut back by 1 base and J by 3 bases, with 5 bases in the junction unmatched. Reading from cysteine to phenylalanine, the CDR3 counts 15 amino acids. Just the 45-base CDR3 DNA is kept, in frame starting at base 1.

This clone was observed a few times. There is no known antigen for this receptor. Base-call qualities are not available, and no considerably larger clone is one nucleotide away. The sequence was obtained from a man in his 70s with urothelial cancer. Here the chain combines TRBV30 and TRBJ2-7, with TRBD1 identical over 11 junction bases. Sequencing was performed on PBMCs, taken around atezolizumab (anti-PD-L1) treatment. Here the CDR3 is given as CAWSAPGTGGYEQYF. The DNA is TGTGCCTGGAGTGCGCCGGGGACAGGGGGCTACGAGCAGTACTTC.